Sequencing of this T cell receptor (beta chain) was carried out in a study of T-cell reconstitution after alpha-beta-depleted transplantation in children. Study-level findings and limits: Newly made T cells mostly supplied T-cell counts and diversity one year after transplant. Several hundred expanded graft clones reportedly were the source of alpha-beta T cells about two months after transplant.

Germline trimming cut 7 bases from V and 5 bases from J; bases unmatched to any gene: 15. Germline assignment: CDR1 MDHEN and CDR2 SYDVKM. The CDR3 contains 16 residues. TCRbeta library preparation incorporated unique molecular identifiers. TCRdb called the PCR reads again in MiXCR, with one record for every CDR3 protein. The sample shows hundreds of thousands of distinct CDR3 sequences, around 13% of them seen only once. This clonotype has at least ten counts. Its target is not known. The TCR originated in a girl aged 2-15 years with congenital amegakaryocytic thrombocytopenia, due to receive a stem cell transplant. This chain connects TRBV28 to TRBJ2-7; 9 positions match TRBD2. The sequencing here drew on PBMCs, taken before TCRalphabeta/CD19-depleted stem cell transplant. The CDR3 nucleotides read TGTGCCAGCACCCTCTTGACTGCGGGAGGGAGAAACGAGCAGTACTTC. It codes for CASTLLTAGGRNEQYF.